Listed below are T cell receptor beta chains from one sample, sequenced in a study of response to subunit inactivated influenza vaccine. TCRdb re-called the RT-PCR reads with MiXCR, one entry per CDR3 protein. The repertoire includes a few hundred thousand distinct CDR3 sequences, approximately 9.9% of them detected once, and roughly 12% sits in the top ten. Here the sequenced sample was PBMCs from blood, taken 45 days after vaccination. The receptor source for this set is a man aged 45-60 years who received an inactivated influenza vaccine. Each CDR3 is given with its conserved first and last residue. The order of the fields is J gene, clone size, V gene, D gene, CDR3 DNA, CDR3 protein. D genes are given only for firm matches. The listing skips clone size in some rows; elsewhere it reads once, few, many or a size class.

j_gene: TRBJ1-1
abundance: few
v_gene: TRBV6-2/TRBV6-3
d_gene: .
CDR3nt: TGTGCCAGCAGTCCCTTGGGCAGAATGAACACTGAAGCTTTCTTT
CDR3aa: CASSPLGRMNTEAFF

j_gene: TRBJ2-2
abundance: many
v_gene: TRBV28
d_gene: .
CDR3nt: TGTGCCAGCAGTTTTCTGTTCAGTAACACCGGGGAGCTGTTTTTT
CDR3aa: CASSFLFSNTGELFF

j_gene: TRBJ2-6
abundance: many
v_gene: TRBV5-1
d_gene: .
CDR3nt: TGCGCCAGCAGCTTGGTTACAGGGAGTGGGGCCAACGTCCTGACTTTC
CDR3aa: CASSLVTGSGANVLTF

j_gene: TRBJ1-1
abundance: few
v_gene: TRBV28
d_gene: .
CDR3nt: TGTGCCAGCAGTAGGACGGAAAAGGAAGCTTTCTTT
CDR3aa: CASSRTEKEAFF

j_gene: TRBJ2-4
abundance: .
v_gene: TRBV4-2
d_gene: TRBD2
CDR3nt: TGTGCCAGCAGAGGACTAGCGGGAGGGACGGCAAACATTCAGTACTTC
CDR3aa: CASRGLAGGTANIQYF

j_gene: TRBJ2-5
abundance: many
v_gene: TRBV20-1
d_gene: .
CDR3nt: TGCAGTGCCGAGGGGCCCAAAGAGACCCAGTACTTC
CDR3aa: CSAEGPKETQYF

j_gene: TRBJ2-3
abundance: few
v_gene: TRBV28
d_gene: .
CDR3nt: TGTGCCAGCAGTTTCATCTCAAGCACAGATACGCAGTATTTT
CDR3aa: CASSFISSTDTQYF

j_gene: TRBJ1-1
abundance: few
v_gene: TRBV29-1
d_gene: .
CDR3nt: TGCAGCGTGGCCTCCGGGAGTAACACTGAAGCTTTCTTT
CDR3aa: CSVASGSNTEAFF

j_gene: TRBJ1-6
abundance: few
v_gene: TRBV4-1
d_gene: TRBD1
CDR3nt: TGCGCCAGCAGCCAATCGACAGGGCCCCCGAACGATTCACCCCTCCACTTT
CDR3aa: CASSQSTGPPNDSPLHF

j_gene: TRBJ2-2
abundance: few
v_gene: TRBV29-1
d_gene: .
CDR3nt: TGCAGCGTTGAAGATCGGGGGCGGCCCGGGGAGCTGTTTTTT
CDR3aa: CSVEDRGRPGELFF

j_gene: TRBJ2-7
abundance: many
v_gene: TRBV20-1
d_gene: TRBD2
CDR3nt: TGCAGTGCTAGAAGTCTAGCGGTCTCCTACGAGCAGTACTTC
CDR3aa: CSARSLAVSYEQYF

j_gene: TRBJ2-3
abundance: few
v_gene: TRBV6-1
d_gene: .
CDR3nt: TGTGCCAGCATGTGGTCGTCTGATCTTAGCACAGATACGCAGTATTTT
CDR3aa: CASMWSSDLSTDTQYF

j_gene: TRBJ2-6
abundance: .
v_gene: TRBV5-1
d_gene: .
CDR3nt: TGCGCCAGCAGCTTAATGACCTCTGGGGCCAACGTCCTGACTTTC
CDR3aa: CASSLMTSGANVLTF